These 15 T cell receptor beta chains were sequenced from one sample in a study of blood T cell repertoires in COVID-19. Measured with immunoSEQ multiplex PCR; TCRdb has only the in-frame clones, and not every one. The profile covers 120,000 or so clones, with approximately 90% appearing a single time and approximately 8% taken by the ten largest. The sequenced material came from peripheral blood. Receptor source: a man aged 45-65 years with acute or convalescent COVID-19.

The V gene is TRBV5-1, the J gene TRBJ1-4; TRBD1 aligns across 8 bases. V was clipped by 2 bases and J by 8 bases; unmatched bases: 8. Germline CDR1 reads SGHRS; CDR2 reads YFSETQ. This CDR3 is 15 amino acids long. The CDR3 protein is CASSLRGQGKEKLFF. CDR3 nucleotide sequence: TGCGCCAGCAGCTTAAGAGGACAGGGAAAGGAAAAACTGTTTTTT.

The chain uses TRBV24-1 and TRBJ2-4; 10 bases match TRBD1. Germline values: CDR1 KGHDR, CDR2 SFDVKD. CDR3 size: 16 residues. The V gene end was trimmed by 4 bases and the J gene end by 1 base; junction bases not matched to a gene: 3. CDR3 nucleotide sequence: TGTGCCACCAGTGAAGGGACAGGGGACGCCAAAAACATTCAGTACTTC. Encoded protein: CATSEGTGDAKNIQYF.

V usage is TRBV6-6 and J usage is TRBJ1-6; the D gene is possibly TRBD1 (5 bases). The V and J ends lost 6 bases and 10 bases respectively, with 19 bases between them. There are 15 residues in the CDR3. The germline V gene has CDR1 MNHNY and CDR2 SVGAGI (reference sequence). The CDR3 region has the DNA TGTGCCAGCAGGCTTATAGTAGGGGCTGACTCACCCCTCCACTTT. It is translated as CASRLIVGADSPLHF.

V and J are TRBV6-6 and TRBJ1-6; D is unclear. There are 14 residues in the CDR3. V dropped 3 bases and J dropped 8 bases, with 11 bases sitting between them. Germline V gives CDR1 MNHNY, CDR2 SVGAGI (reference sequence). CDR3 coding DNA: TGTGCCAGCAGTTATGAAAATTGGCATTCACCCCTCCACTTT. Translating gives CASSYENWHSPLHF.

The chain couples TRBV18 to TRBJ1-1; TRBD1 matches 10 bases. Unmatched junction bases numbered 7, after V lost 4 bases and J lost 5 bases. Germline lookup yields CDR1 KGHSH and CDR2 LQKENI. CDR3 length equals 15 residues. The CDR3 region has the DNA TGTGCCAGCTCACTTGAGACAGGGGGCCGAACTGAAGCTTTCTTT. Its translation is CASSLETGGRTEAFF.

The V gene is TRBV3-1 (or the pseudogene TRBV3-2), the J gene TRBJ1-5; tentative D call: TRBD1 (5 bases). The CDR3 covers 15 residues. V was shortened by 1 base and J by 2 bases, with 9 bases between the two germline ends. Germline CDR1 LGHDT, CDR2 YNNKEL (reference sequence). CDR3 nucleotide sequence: TGTGCCAGCAGCCAAGGCAGGGTGGGCAATCAGCCCCAGCATTTT. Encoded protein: CASSQGRVGNQPQHF.

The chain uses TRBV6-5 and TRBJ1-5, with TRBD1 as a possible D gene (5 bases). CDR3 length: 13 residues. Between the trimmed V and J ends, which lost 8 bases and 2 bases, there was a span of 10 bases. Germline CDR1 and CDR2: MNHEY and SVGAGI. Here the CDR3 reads CASAQGGNQPQHF. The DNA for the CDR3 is TGTGCCAGCGCGCAGGGTGGCAATCAGCCCCAGCATTTT.

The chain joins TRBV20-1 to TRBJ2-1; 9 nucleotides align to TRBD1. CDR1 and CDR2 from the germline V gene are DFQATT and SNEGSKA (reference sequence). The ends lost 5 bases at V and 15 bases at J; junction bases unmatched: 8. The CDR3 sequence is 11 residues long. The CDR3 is CSAGPGQGPFF. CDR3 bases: TGCAGTGCTGGACCGGGACAGGGCCCGTTCTTC.

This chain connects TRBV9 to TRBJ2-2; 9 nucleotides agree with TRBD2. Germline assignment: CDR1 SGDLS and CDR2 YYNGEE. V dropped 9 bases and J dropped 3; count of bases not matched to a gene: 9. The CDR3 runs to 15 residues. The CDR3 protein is CATASGIIDTGELFF. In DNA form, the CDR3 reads TGTGCCACCGCTAGCGGGATCATCGACACCGGGGAGCTGTTTTTT.

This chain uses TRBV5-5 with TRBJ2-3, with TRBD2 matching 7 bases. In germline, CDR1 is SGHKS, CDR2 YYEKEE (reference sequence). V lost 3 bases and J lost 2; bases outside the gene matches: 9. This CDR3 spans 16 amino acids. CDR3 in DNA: TGTGCCAGCAGCTCACTAGCGACCGAATACACAGATACGCAGTATTTT. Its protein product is CASSSLATEYTDTQYF.

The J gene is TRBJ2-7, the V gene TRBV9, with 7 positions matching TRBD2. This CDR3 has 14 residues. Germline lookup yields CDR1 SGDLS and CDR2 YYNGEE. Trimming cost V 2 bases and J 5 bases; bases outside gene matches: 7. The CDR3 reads CASSVAGVLNEQYF. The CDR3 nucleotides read TGTGCCAGCAGCGTCGCGGGAGTACTCAACGAGCAGTACTTC.

The CDR3 DNA follows: TGTGCCAGCAGCTCAGGGGGCAGGGCGCGTGAAAAACTGTTTTTT. Its protein product is CASSSGGRAREKLFF. The rearrangement uses TRBV7-9 and TRBJ1-4; TRBD1 matches at 8 bases. Trimming took 4 bases from V and 7 from J; bases not matched to a gene: 8. This CDR3 has 15 residues. Germline values: CDR1 SEHNR, CDR2 FQNEAQ (reference sequence).

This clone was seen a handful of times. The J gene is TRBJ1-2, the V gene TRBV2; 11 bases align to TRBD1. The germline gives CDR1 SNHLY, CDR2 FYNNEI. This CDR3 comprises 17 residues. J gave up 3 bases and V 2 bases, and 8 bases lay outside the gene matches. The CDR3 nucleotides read TGTGCCAGCAGTGAAAGGAGGGACAGGGGGATGCACTATGGCTACACCTTC. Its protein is CASSERRDRGMHYGYTF.

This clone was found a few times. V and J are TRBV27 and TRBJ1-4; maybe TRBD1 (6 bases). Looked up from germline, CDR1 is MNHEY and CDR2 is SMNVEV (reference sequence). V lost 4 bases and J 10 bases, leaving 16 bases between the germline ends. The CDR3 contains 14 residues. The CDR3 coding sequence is TGTGCCAGCAGTTCGGCCAGGGGATTAGGAAAACTGTTTTTT. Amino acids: CASSSARGLGKLFF.

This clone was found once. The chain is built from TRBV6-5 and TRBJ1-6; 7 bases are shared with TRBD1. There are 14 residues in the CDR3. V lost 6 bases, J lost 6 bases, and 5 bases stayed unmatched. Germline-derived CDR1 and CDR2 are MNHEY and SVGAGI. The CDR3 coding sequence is TGTGCCAGCAGGCCGGGACAGATTAATTCACCCCTCCACTTT. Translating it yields CASRPGQINSPLHF.